This entry concerns a single TCR beta chain. These data are taken from a study of cytomegalovirus exposure and HLA in healthy donors. About the research overall: Prior work identified 117 million unique TCR beta sequences in some 180 million T cells.

13 Jbeta primers and 60 Vbeta primers were used for the PCR. Libraries were prepared by immunoSEQ multiplex PCR; TCRdb keeps only in-frame clonotypes and omits some of them. The table shows some 100,000 clones, with approximately 70% occurring only once. With 4 bases removed from V and 0 bases from J, the gap between germline ends came to 16 bases. The CDR3 has 17 amino acids. Germline loops: CDR1 SGHTA, CDR2 FQGNSA. This sequence joins TRBV7-2 and TRBJ1-3; tentative D call: TRBD1 (6 bases). Sequencing was carried out using PBMCs. This clonotype was sampled from a woman in her 70s in good health and CMV-seropositive. The CDR3 DNA is TGTGCCAGCAGCTCCCAGTCGGGACAAATCTCTGGAAACACCATATATTTT. It specifies CASSSQSGQISGNTIYF.